The source of this TCR beta chain is a study of blood T cell repertoires in COVID-19. Turning to the study itself: Whether acute or convalescent, the COVID-19 samples came from the United States, Italy and Spain.

TCRdb's copy holds only in-frame clones and misses some; the assay was immunoSEQ multiplex PCR. The sample yields 200,000 to 300,000 clones, roughly four fifths seen once. V was trimmed by 6 bases and J by 2 bases, leaving 10 bases between them. The CDR3 covers 13 residues. The sequenced sample was peripheral blood. The chain has TRBV12-3 or TRBV12-4 and TRBJ1-2, with a weak D call TRBD1 (6 bases). The receptor was derived from a woman in her fifties or sixties with active or convalescent COVID-19. CDR3 bases: TGTGCCAGCAGAAGAGGGGGAAACTATGGCTACACCTTC. It encodes CASRRGGNYGYTF.